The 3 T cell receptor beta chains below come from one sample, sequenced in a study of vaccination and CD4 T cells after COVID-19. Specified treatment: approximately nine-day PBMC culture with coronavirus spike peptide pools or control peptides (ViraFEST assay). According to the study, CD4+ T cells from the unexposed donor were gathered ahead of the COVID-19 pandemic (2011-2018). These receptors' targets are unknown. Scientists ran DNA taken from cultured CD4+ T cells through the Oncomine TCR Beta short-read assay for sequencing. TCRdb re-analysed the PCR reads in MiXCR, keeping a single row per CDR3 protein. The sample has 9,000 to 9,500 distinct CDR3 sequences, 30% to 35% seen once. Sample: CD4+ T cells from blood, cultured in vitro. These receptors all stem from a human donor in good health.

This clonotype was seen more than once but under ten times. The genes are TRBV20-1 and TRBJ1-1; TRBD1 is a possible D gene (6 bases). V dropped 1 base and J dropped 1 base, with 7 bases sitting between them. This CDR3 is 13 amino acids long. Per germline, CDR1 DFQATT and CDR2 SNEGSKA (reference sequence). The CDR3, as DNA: TGCAGTGCTAGAGTACAGGGGAACACTGAAGCTTTCTTT. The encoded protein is CSARVQGNTEAFF.

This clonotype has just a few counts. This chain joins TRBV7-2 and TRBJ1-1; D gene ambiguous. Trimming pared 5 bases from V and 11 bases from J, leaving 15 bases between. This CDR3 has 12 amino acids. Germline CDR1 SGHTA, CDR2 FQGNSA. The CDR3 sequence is CASSPNNLSAFF. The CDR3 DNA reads TGTGCCAGCAGCCCAAACAATCTTTCGGCTTTCTTT.

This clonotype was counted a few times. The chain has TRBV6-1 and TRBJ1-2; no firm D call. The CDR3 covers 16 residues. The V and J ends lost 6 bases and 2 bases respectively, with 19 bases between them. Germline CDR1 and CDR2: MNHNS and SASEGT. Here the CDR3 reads CASRSADGRLNYGYTF. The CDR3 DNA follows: TGTGCCAGCAGATCCGCGGACGGTAGGCTAAACTATGGCTACACCTTC.